This is a list of T cell receptor beta chains from one sample in a study of blood T cell repertoires in COVID-19. The assay was immunoSEQ multiplex PCR, and TCRdb's table has in-frame clones only and misses some. Counted here are tens of thousands of clones, around 80% occurring once; the ten biggest clones make up more than 2.5%. Sequenced material: peripheral blood. The receptors here all came from a man older than 75 with active or convalescent COVID-19. Each CDR3 is given with its conserved first and last residue. Fields, in order: V gene, clone size, D gene, J gene, CDR3 DNA, CDR3 protein. D genes are given only for firm matches. Size tells how often a clone was seen (once, few, many) or the class of an expanded clone, and some rows leave it out.

>TRBV7-9|once|NA|TRBJ1-4
TGTGCCAGCAGCTTAGTTGGTGGGGGCGATGAAAAACTGTTTTTT
CASSLVGGGDEKLFF
>TRBV19|NA|NA|TRBJ1-3
TGTGCCAGTAGTATGGGCCTTATCCCTGGAAACACCATATATTTT
CASSMGLIPGNTIYF
>TRBV5-6|NA|TRBD1|TRBJ2-2
TGTGCCAGCAGCTTGGCCACAGGGGCGAACACCGGGGAGCTGTTTTTT
CASSLATGANTGELFF
>TRBV5-4|NA|TRBD1|TRBJ2-5
TGTGCCAGCAGCTCCAAGACAGGGGTGCAAGAGACCCAGTACTTC
CASSSKTGVQETQYF
>TRBV5-5|NA|TRBD1|TRBJ2-6
TGTGCCAGCAGCTTGGTCTCGGGCAGGGGGCTCTCTGGGGCCAACGTCCTGACTTTC
CASSLVSGRGLSGANVLTF
>TRBV29-1|NA|NA|TRBJ2-3
TGCAGCGTTGTTTGGCAAAGCACAGATACGCAGTATTTT
CSVVWQSTDTQYF
>TRBV28|NA|TRBD1|TRBJ2-7
TGTGCCAGCAGTCCCGGGACAGGCTTCTACGAGCAGTACTTC
CASSPGTGFYEQYF
>TRBV27|NA|TRBD2|TRBJ2-3
TGTGCCAGCAGCCTGAGCGGGACCTACACAGATACGCAGTATTTT
CASSLSGTYTDTQYF
>TRBV7-9|NA|NA|TRBJ1-2
TGTGCCAGCAGCTTAGTTCCTCGGGTCCTTAACTATGGCTACACCTTC
CASSLVPRVLNYGYTF
>TRBV28|NA|TRBD1|TRBJ1-5
TGTGCCACCACCCCTCGGGGACAGGGCCATAGCAATCAGCCCCAGCATTTT
CATTPRGQGHSNQPQHF
>TRBV21-1|NA|NA|TRBJ1-1
TGTGCCAGCACCCGACAGGGGTACACTGAAGCTTTCTTT
CASTRQGYTEAFF
>TRBV19|NA|NA|TRBJ1-6
TGTGCCAGTAGTATAGCTGGGCAGGGCTACAATTCACCCCTCCACTTT
CASSIAGQGYNSPLHF
>TRBV10-3|NA|NA|TRBJ1-4
TGTGCCATCAGTGACTCGGGGGGTGCTAATGAAAAACTGTTTTTT
CAISDSGGANEKLFF
>TRBV4-3|NA|NA|TRBJ2-1
TGCGCCAGCAGCCAAGTCATCTGGCGGGAGCAGTTCTTC
CASSQVIWREQFF
>TRBV30|NA|NA|TRBJ2-7
TGTGCCTGGAGTCTTACGTCGGGATTACTCTACGAGCAGTACTTC
CAWSLTSGLLYEQYF
>TRBV12-5|NA|NA|TRBJ1-5
TGTACTAGTGGTTTGGTTTCGAATCAGCCCCAGCATTTT
CTSGLVSNQPQHF
>TRBV2|once|NA|TRBJ2-6
TGTGCCAGCAGTGTATCGGTCTCTGGGGCCAACGTCCTGACTTTC
CASSVSVSGANVLTF
>TRBV7-8|NA|TRBD2|TRBJ2-1
TGTGCCAGCAGCACTGGACTAGCGGGTTCCTCCTACAATGAGCAGTTCTTC
CASSTGLAGSSYNEQFF
>TRBV5-5|NA|NA|TRBJ1-5
TGTGCCAGCAGCTTGGGGGGGCTGGGCAATCAGCCCCAGCATTTT
CASSLGGLGNQPQHF
>TRBV11-3|once|NA|TRBJ1-1
TGTGCCAGCAGCTTAGTCCTATCTGCGGGCACTGAAGCTTTCTTT
CASSLVLSAGTEAFF
>TRBV7-2|NA|NA|TRBJ1-4
TGTGCCAGCAGCCCCAGGACGGGGACTAATGAAAAACTGTTTTTT
CASSPRTGTNEKLFF
>TRBV7-9|NA|TRBD2|TRBJ2-5
TGTGCCAGCAGCGCTCGGTGGGGGCTAGCGGGAAAGGAGACCCAGTACTTC
CASSARWGLAGKETQYF
>TRBV2|once|NA|TRBJ1-4
TGTGCCAGCAGCCGTACAGGGTATAATGAAAAACTGTTTTTT
CASSRTGYNEKLFF
>TRBV30|NA|NA|TRBJ1-3
TGTGCCTGGCAGTCTGGAAACACCATATATTTT
CAWQSGNTIYF
>TRBV7-9|NA|TRBD2|TRBJ2-3
TGTGCCAGCAGCTTCTCTGCGGGGGGCACAGATACGCAGTATTTT
CASSFSAGGTDTQYF
>TRBV25-1|NA|TRBD1|TRBJ2-7
TGTGCCAGCAGTTGGACAGGGGGCTCCTACGAGCAGTACTTC
CASSWTGGSYEQYF
>TRBV29-1|NA|TRBD1|TRBJ2-3
TGCAGCGTTCCTGGACAGGGGGCGTCAGATACGCAGTATTTT
CSVPGQGASDTQYF
>TRBV14|NA|NA|TRBJ2-5
TGTGCCAGCAGCCAAGGGCTGTTCCAGACCCAGTACTTC
CASSQGLFQTQYF
>TRBV6-2/TRBV6-3|once|NA|TRBJ1-1
TGTGCCAGCAGTTACTCCCGGGGTCTCGTAGTTACTGAAGCTTTCTTT
CASSYSRGLVVTEAFF
>TRBV28|NA|TRBD2|TRBJ2-3
TGTGCCAGCAGGCCGGGACTAGCCACTGATACGCAGTATTTT
CASRPGLATDTQYF
>TRBV30|NA|NA|TRBJ1-1
TGTGCCTGGACCGCAGAGGGCTACGTAGCTTTCTTT
CAWTAEGYVAFF
>TRBV30|NA|TRBD1|TRBJ2-7
TGTGCCTGGAGTGTGACAGGGGGTGGTTACGAGCAGTACTTC
CAWSVTGGGYEQYF
>TRBV28|NA|NA|TRBJ2-1
TGTGCCAGCAGCCACGGGAGTACCTACAATGAGCAGTTCTTC
CASSHGSTYNEQFF
>TRBV2|NA|TRBD2|TRBJ2-1
TGTGCCAGCCGTCGATCCGGACTAGCGGTATGGGAGCAGTTCTTC
CASRRSGLAVWEQFF
>TRBV6-6|NA|NA|TRBJ2-7
TGTGCCAGCAGTCGATTGGGCCGGGAGCAGTACTTC
CASSRLGREQYF
>TRBV29-1|once|NA|TRBJ2-1
TGCAGCCACAGGGGGGGAGCGGGGCCACGTGAGCAGTTCTTC
CSHRGGAGPREQFF
>TRBV9|NA|NA|TRBJ2-3
TGTGCCAGCAGCCCCCAGGGCACAGATACGCAGTATTTT
CASSPQGTDTQYF
>TRBV5-5|NA|NA|TRBJ2-7
TGTGCCAGCAGCTTTCAAGCTAGGTATGACAGGAACCACGAGCAGTACTTC
CASSFQARYDRNHEQYF
>TRBV19|NA|TRBD1|TRBJ2-3
TGTGCCAGTAGGCACCCGGGACAGGTGGATACGCAGTATTTT
CASRHPGQVDTQYF
>TRBV12-5|NA|NA|TRBJ2-1
TGTGCTAGTGGTTTTGGACTGGTGAGCTCCTACAATGAGCAGTTCTTC
CASGFGLVSSYNEQFF
>TRBV6-2/TRBV6-3|NA|NA|TRBJ2-5
TGTGCCAGCAGCCCTGCAGGGTCCGTGATTCAAGAGACCCAGTACTTC
CASSPAGSVIQETQYF
>TRBV9|NA|TRBD1|TRBJ1-5
TGTGCCAGCAGCGGGACAGGTAATAATCAGCCCCAGCATTTT
CASSGTGNNQPQHF
>TRBV27|NA|TRBD1|TRBJ2-7
TGTGCCAGCAGACACGCCCGGACAGGGGGAAGCGAGCAGTACTTC
CASRHARTGGSEQYF